The 14 T cell receptor beta chains in this list originate from one sample, sequenced in a study of control samples from healthy donors and cancer patients. TCRdb's table, derived via immunoSEQ multiplex PCR, lists solely in-frame clones and lacks some. The sample includes around 50,000 clones, approximately 90% seen only once; the top ten take about 0.91%. The sample comprised PBMCs. The receptors shown here come from a man aged 25 to 40 with colorectal cancer.

Here the CDR3 DNA reads TGCGCCAGCAGCCAAGCTGAAGTAGGGGGGCGTCAGCCCCAGCATTTT. Translated, it gives CASSQAEVGGRQPQHF. The rearrangement joins TRBV4-1 to TRBJ1-5; D is perhaps TRBD1 (6 bases). The ends were cut back, 1 base at V and 6 bases at J, with 16 bases in the middle. This CDR3 comprises 16 residues. Per germline, CDR1 MGHRA and CDR2 YSYEKL.

The rearrangement links TRBV27 to TRBJ2-1; D is tentatively TRBD1 or TRBD2 (5 bases each). The length of the CDR3 is 16 residues. Germline lookup yields CDR1 MNHEY and CDR2 SMNVEV (reference sequence). Trimming left V 0 bases short and J 5 bases short, with 14 bases between. The CDR3 reads CASSLSGPGTDNEQFF. CDR3 DNA sequence: TGTGCCAGCAGTTTATCGGGACCAGGGACCGACAATGAGCAGTTCTTC.

The rearrangement joins TRBV30 to TRBJ1-2; D ambiguous. V was shortened by 4 bases and J by 5 bases, with 8 bases between the two germline ends. The CDR3 consists of 11 residues. Germline loops: CDR1 GTSNPN, CDR2 SVGIG (reference sequence). The CDR3 DNA is TGTGCCTGGACCTCGGGTTATGGCTACACCTTC. This translates into CAWTSGYGYTF.

This rearrangement joins TRBV11-2 to TRBJ2-3; tentative D call: TRBD2 (6 bases). This CDR3 is built from 13 residues. V lost 5 bases and J 9 bases, leaving 15 bases between the germline ends. Germline V lookup: CDR1 SGHAT, CDR2 FQNNGV. The CDR3 nucleotides are TGTGCCAGCAGCGCCACTAGCCTCGAGACGCAGTATTTT. It specifies CASSATSLETQYF. The variable domain in full, with the rest retrieved from reference TRBV11-2 and TRBJ2-3, is EAGVAQSPRYKIIEKRQSVAFWCNPISGHATLYWYQQILGQGPKLLIQFQNNGVVDDSQLPKDRFSAERLKGVDSTLKIQPAKLEDSAVYLCASSATSLETQYFGPGTRLTVL.

This chain connects TRBV24-1 to TRBJ2-2; 7 bases align to TRBD1. Germline CDR1 is KGHDR and CDR2 is SFDVKD. J gave up 3 bases and V 10 bases, and 4 bases lay outside the gene matches. This CDR3 has 13 residues. The CDR3 region is CATTTGYTGELFF. In nucleotides, the CDR3 is TGTGCCACGACGACAGGGTACACCGGGGAGCTGTTTTTT.

The gene calls are TRBV6-5 and TRBJ1-6, with a weak D call TRBD1 (6 bases). Germline V gene sequence: CDR1 MNHEY, CDR2 SVGAGI. Trimming stripped 2 bases from V and 7 bases from J, with 9 bases between. This CDR3 is built from 14 residues. CDR3 sequence: CASSYRGSNSPLHF. The CDR3 nucleotides read TGTGCCAGCAGTTACAGGGGGAGCAATTCACCCCTCCACTTT.

The chain joins TRBV30 to TRBJ2-2, with TRBD1 as a possible D gene (6 bases). Germline CDR1 and CDR2: GTSNPN and SVGIG (reference sequence). Trimming took 6 bases from V and 1 from J, leaving 15 bases between them. The CDR3 has 15 residues. CDR3 DNA sequence: TGTGCCTGTTCTGACAGGCCCCAGAACACCGGGGAGCTGTTTTTT. This sequence encodes CACSDRPQNTGELFF.

V usage is TRBV5-5 and J usage is TRBJ2-5, with TRBD1 matching over 9 bases. The CDR3 runs to 16 residues. The V and J ends lost 5 bases and 5 bases, in that order; junction bases with no gene match: 13. CDR1 SGHKS and CDR2 YYEKEE come from the germline V gene (reference sequence). The CDR3 nucleotides are TGTGCCAGCAGACCACCGGGACAGGGTTGGGGGGAGACCCAGTACTTC. It is translated as CASRPPGQGWGETQYF.

The gene calls are TRBV7-9 and TRBJ2-3; a weak D match, TRBD1 (6 bases). V lost 2 bases and J lost 0, with 9 bases in between. CDR3 length equals 15 residues. In germline, CDR1 is SEHNR, CDR2 FQNEAQ (reference sequence). CDR3 in amino acids: CASSLMRGSTDTQYF. In DNA form, the CDR3 reads TGTGCCAGCAGCTTAATGAGGGGGAGCACAGATACGCAGTATTTT.

This chain links TRBV4-1 with TRBJ2-5; TRBD1 agrees at 7 bases. There are 19 residues in the CDR3. J gave up 5 bases and V 3 bases, and 21 bases lay outside the gene matches. The germline V gene encodes CDR1 MGHRA and CDR2 YSYEKL. CDR3 loop: CASSHGRSGTVHSPETQYF. The CDR3 DNA is TGCGCCAGCAGCCACGGAAGAAGTGGGACAGTTCACTCTCCCGAGACCCAGTACTTC.

V is TRBV24-1 and J is TRBJ1-2; 7 bases are a match to TRBD1. The CDR3 has 16 amino acids. CDR1 and CDR2 from the germline V gene are KGHDR and SFDVKD. V dropped 4 bases and J dropped 6; count of bases not matched to a gene: 13. The CDR3 protein is CATSDPRQGDMDGYTF. CDR3 in DNA: TGTGCCACCAGTGACCCCCGACAGGGTGATATGGATGGCTACACCTTC.

The CDR3 bases are TGTGCCAGCAGTTACAACCCCCCCCGGACAGGGGATTCACCCCTCCACTTT. Its protein is CASSYNPPRTGDSPLHF. The chain employs TRBV6-2 or TRBV6-3 and TRBJ1-6; 9 bases agree with TRBD1. Germline assignment: CDR1 MNHEY and CDR2 SVGEGT. This CDR3 comprises 17 residues. Unmatched junction bases numbered 10, after V lost 2 bases and J lost 8 bases.

The chain uses TRBV5-1 and TRBJ1-1; D is possibly TRBD1 (5 bases). Germline CDR1 and CDR2: SGHRS and YFSETQ. This CDR3 comprises 15 residues. The V and J ends lost 3 bases and 3 bases respectively, with 15 bases between them. The CDR3 region has the DNA TGCGCCAGCAGCTCCGGGACCGGCGGGGACACTGAAGCTTTCTTT. This gives the protein CASSSGTGGDTEAFF.

The J gene is TRBJ2-3, the V gene TRBV12-3 or TRBV12-4; unclear D gene. This CDR3 is built from 11 residues. The germline V and J ends were trimmed by 8 bases and 11 bases, with 14 bases remaining between them. The CDR3 region has the DNA TGTGCCAGCCGTGGGGAATCGAAGCAGTATTTT. Translating it yields CASRGESKQYF.